This T cell receptor beta chain was found in a study of sequential checkpoint blockade in melanoma. On the study more broadly: DNA from 70 to 95 pretreatment tumor samples underwent TCRβ immunosequencing.

Here immunoSEQ multiplex PCR was the method, and the copy in TCRdb shows in-frame clones only, minus some. The profile shows some 920 clones, 21% of them singletons. By share, this clone ranks as medium-sized. Its antigen is unidentified. The V gene's germline CDR1 is SGHNT and CDR2 YENEEA. CDR3 length: 14 residues. V was cut by 1 base and J by 9 bases, with 13 bases left in between. Broader study findings: Mutational load did not correlate with tumor T-cell fraction or clonality. About 30 times likelier clinical benefit followed increased tumor T-cell fraction and clonality.

Sample treatment: randomized to nivolumab then ipilimumab (arm A) or the reverse (arm B). The receptor comes from a human donor with melanoma. V gene TRBV11-3 combines with J gene TRBJ1-5, with D unresolved. This specimen was tumor tissue (inferred from file names), taken from a patient given nivolumab and ipilimumab in sequence. CDR3: CASSLVSPGRPQHF. As DNA, the CDR3 is TGTGCCAGCAGCTTAGTGTCACCGGGTAGGCCCCAGCATTTT.